A selection of T cell receptor beta chains follows, all from one sample in a study of response to subunit inactivated influenza vaccine. TCRdb re-called the RT-PCR reads through MiXCR, storing one row per CDR3 protein. The repertoire holds 550,000 to 600,000 distinct CDR3 sequences, with 10% to 15% as singletons. Sample: PBMCs from blood, taken on the day of vaccination. These TCRs come from a man between 45 and 60 years old who received an inactivated influenza vaccine. CDR3s include the opening cysteine and the closing phenylalanine or tryptophan. A D gene is named only where the DNA matches it firmly. Some rows have no size entry. The others give once, few or many, or a class for an expanded clone.

v_call	clone_size	d_call	j_call	cdr3_aa	cdr3_nt
TRBV7-2	few	TRBD2	TRBJ2-3	CASSHLLAGGPTDTQYF	TGTGCCAGCAGCCACCTACTAGCGGGAGGGCCTACAGATACGCAGTATTTT
TRBV15	many	TRBD1	TRBJ1-1	CATSPDRGVNTEAFF	TGTGCCACCAGCCCGGACAGGGGTGTGAACACTGAAGCTTTCTTT
TRBV5-6	-	-	TRBJ2-1	CASSWNSGHVGNEQFF	TGTGCCAGCAGCTGGAACAGCGGTCACGTTGGGAATGAGCAGTTCTTC
TRBV10-3	-	TRBD2	TRBJ2-3	CATGRGTDTQYF	TGTGCCACGGGGCGGGGGACAGATACGCAGTATTTT
TRBV5-1	few	-	TRBJ2-7	CASSLAESLMGSDEGEQYF	TGCGCCAGCAGCTTGGCGGAGTCCCTTATGGGTTCCGACGAGGGAGAGCAGTACTTC
TRBV28	-	-	TRBJ1-2	CASSPSPGQPSSGYTF	TGTGCCAGCAGTCCATCTCCCGGGCAGCCTTCCTCAGGCTACACCTTC
TRBV12-3/TRBV12-4	-	TRBD1	TRBJ1-2	CASKKGTGRNYGYTF	TGTGCCAGCAAAAAAGGGACAGGAAGAAACTATGGCTACACCTTC
TRBV20-1	-	TRBD2	TRBJ2-5	CSARVAGGNQETQYF	TGCAGTGCTAGAGTAGCGGGGGGGAACCAAGAGACCCAGTACTTC
TRBV12-3/TRBV12-4	few	TRBD2	TRBJ2-1	CASSRGLAGEGEQFF	TGTGCCAGCAGCAGGGGACTAGCGGGGGAGGGTGAGCAGTTCTTC
TRBV4-2	-	TRBD2	TRBJ2-1	CASSQTLFLAGGRNEQFF	TGTGCCAGCAGCCAAACCCTCTTCCTAGCGGGAGGCAGGAATGAGCAGTTCTTC
TRBV6-1	-	-	TRBJ2-1	CASSDRKGEQFF	TGTGCCAGCAGTGACAGGAAGGGTGAGCAGTTCTTC
TRBV5-1	-	TRBD1	TRBJ1-1	CASALQGSNTEAFF	TGCGCCAGCGCGCTACAGGGGTCGAACACTGAAGCTTTCTTT
TRBV9	few	-	TRBJ2-7	CASSTSDRSSYEQYF	TGTGCCAGCAGCACCTCAGACAGGTCCTCCTACGAGCAGTACTTC
TRBV11-2	few	-	TRBJ2-3	CASSQGRLGTTDTQYF	TGTGCCAGCAGCCAAGGCAGGTTGGGGACGACAGATACGCAGTATTTT
TRBV24-1	-	-	TRBJ2-5	CATSDLPKLTGLPETQYF	TGTGCCACCAGTGATTTGCCAAAACTCACAGGGCTTCCGGAGACCCAGTACTTC
TRBV29-1	few	TRBD1	TRBJ2-2	CSVEKKGTGNTGELFF	TGCAGCGTTGAGAAAAAAGGGACAGGGAACACCGGGGAGCTGTTTTTT
TRBV12-3/TRBV12-4	many	TRBD2	TRBJ2-1	CASSSGTIRHNEQFF	TGTGCCAGCAGTTCCGGGACTATAAGGCACAATGAGCAGTTCTTC
TRBV5-1	-	-	TRBJ2-7	CASSLRPAYEQYF	TGCGCCAGCAGCTTACGACCGGCGTACGAGCAGTACTTC
TRBV3-1	-	TRBD1	TRBJ2-1	CASSQDLGQGYNEQFF	TGTGCCAGCAGCCAAGATTTGGGACAGGGGTACAATGAGCAGTTCTTC
TRBV20-1	-	TRBD2	TRBJ2-7	CSARRSIAGGYEQYF	TGCAGTGCTAGACGGTCGATAGCGGGAGGGTACGAGCAGTACTTC
TRBV6-1	few	-	TRBJ1-2	CASSENTGYGYTF	TGTGCCAGCAGTGAAAATACGGGCTATGGCTACACCTTC
TRBV7-2	many	-	TRBJ1-1	CASSLVGKNTEAFF	TGTGCCAGCAGCTTAGTGGGGAAGAACACTGAAGCTTTCTTT
TRBV7-2	-	-	TRBJ1-4	CASSLQGPNEKLFF	TGTGCCAGCAGCTTACAGGGGCCTAATGAAAAACTGTTTTTT
TRBV7-9	few	-	TRBJ2-2	CASSPAAQGRTGELFF	TGTGCCAGCAGCCCCGCCGCACAGGGTCGAACCGGGGAGCTGTTTTTT
TRBV6-1	-	TRBD1	TRBJ2-1	CASSNSGTGLYNEQFF	TGTGCCAGCAGTAATTCCGGGACAGGGCTCTACAATGAGCAGTTCTTC
TRBV12-3/TRBV12-4	-	-	TRBJ2-3	CASNVGGGPDTQYF	TGTGCCAGCAATGTAGGGGGGGGGCCCGATACGCAGTATTTT
TRBV7-6	few	TRBD1	TRBJ2-3	CASSASDRVGTDTQYF	TGTGCCAGCAGCGCTTCCGACAGGGTAGGAACAGATACGCAGTATTTT
TRBV7-9	few	TRBD2	TRBJ2-3	CASSSGTSGGSTDTQYF	TGTGCCAGCAGCTCCGGGACTAGCGGGGGAAGCACAGATACGCAGTATTTT
TRBV6-1	-	-	TRBJ1-6	CASTASSYNSPLHF	TGTGCCAGCACCGCATCTTCGTATAATTCACCCCTCCACTTT
TRBV6-2/TRBV6-3	-	-	TRBJ2-5	CASSYSRWDLRETQYF	TGTGCCAGCAGTTACTCGAGATGGGACTTGAGGGAGACCCAGTACTTC
TRBV7-2	many	-	TRBJ1-6	CASSYRVLNSPLHF	TGTGCCAGCAGTTACAGGGTTCTCAATTCACCCCTCCACTTT
TRBV5-1	-	-	TRBJ1-6	CASQVAANSPLHF	TGCGCCTCCCAAGTCGCCGCCAATTCACCCCTCCACTTT
TRBV7-9	many	-	TRBJ2-1	CASSPRFGTPSYNEQFF	TGTGCCAGCAGCCCCCGGTTCGGGACACCTTCCTACAATGAGCAGTTCTTC
TRBV10-3	many	-	TRBJ2-4	CAISDGSVAKNIQYF	TGTGCCATCAGTGACGGGTCGGTAGCCAAAAACATTCAGTACTTC
TRBV9	-	TRBD2	TRBJ2-3	CASSVDLAGEVDTQYF	TGTGCCAGCAGCGTAGATTTAGCGGGAGAGGTAGATACGCAGTATTTT
TRBV7-6	-	-	TRBJ1-1	CAVGKGQDTEAFF	TGTGCCGTCGGGAAGGGGCAGGACACTGAAGCTTTCTTT
TRBV7-9	few	TRBD1	TRBJ2-7	CASSPQGQGSYEQYF	TGTGCCAGCAGCCCTCAGGGACAGGGGTCTTACGAGCAGTACTTC
TRBV5-1	-	-	TRBJ2-5	CASSLEAGETQYF	TGCGCCAGCAGCTTGGAGGCAGGAGAGACCCAGTACTTC
TRBV20-1	-	-	TRBJ2-6	CSAWAGIFSGANVLTF	TGCAGTGCTTGGGCAGGGATATTCTCTGGGGCCAACGTCCTGACTTTC
TRBV3-1	few	-	TRBJ2-7	CASSPRGSGPSYEQYF	TGTGCCAGCAGCCCCCGGGGTAGCGGACCTTCCTACGAGCAGTACTTC
TRBV7-2	-	-	TRBJ2-7	CASSLVAGDYGQYF	TGTGCCAGCAGCTTAGTGGCAGGGGACTACGGGCAGTACTTC
TRBV4-3	few	-	TRBJ1-3	CASSPSPAGSSGNTIYF	TGCGCCAGCAGCCCATCCCCGGCGGGGAGCTCTGGAAACACCATATATTTT
TRBV20-1	-	-	TRBJ2-5	CSATGTKQETQYF	TGCAGTGCTACAGGGACCAAGCAAGAGACCCAGTACTTC
TRBV28	few	-	TRBJ2-7	CASSLGGPWAYEQYF	TGTGCCAGCAGCTTAGGAGGGCCTTGGGCCTACGAGCAGTACTTC
TRBV28	many	-	TRBJ1-6	CASSSPSGGGRNSPLHF	TGTGCCAGCAGTTCCCCATCGGGAGGGGGACGGAATTCACCCCTCCACTTT
TRBV4-3	-	-	TRBJ2-7	CASSQDLNYEQYF	TGCGCCAGCAGCCAAGATCTAAATTACGAGCAGTACTTC
TRBV12-3/TRBV12-4	-	-	TRBJ1-1	CASGIGAANTEAFF	TGTGCCAGCGGCATTGGGGCAGCGAACACTGAAGCTTTCTTT
TRBV10-3	-	TRBD2	TRBJ2-5	CAISAWGAGAGSETQYF	TGTGCCATCAGTGCTTGGGGCGCGGGAGCGGGATCAGAGACCCAGTACTTC
TRBV5-6	-	TRBD1	TRBJ1-2	CASSSGTGGAYGYTF	TGTGCCAGCAGCTCGGGGACAGGGGGCGCTTATGGCTACACCTTC
TRBV5-1	many	TRBD2	TRBJ2-5	CASSLGLAGETQYF	TGTGCCAGCAGCTTAGGACTAGCGGGAGAGACCCAGTACTTC